This record concerns one T cell receptor (beta chain) sequence. Original data processing: Counts of nucleated cells, estimated from reference gene primer amplification, were obtained. Profiling relied on immunoSEQ multiplex PCR, and the TCRdb table lists in-frame clones only, not all of them. The V and J calls and clone size were taken over from that table, and D and trimming were inferred from the DNA. The sample lists around 240,000 clones, about 90% occurring once. This specimen belongs to a study of blood T cell repertoires in COVID-19. Study background: PBMCs, B-cell-depleted T cells, or T cells provided the cDNA or gDNA that made up the material.

Participants came from fewer than 25 US areas, aged roughly 18 to 95 years. Cohort allocation depended upon clinical history that participants reported. The CDR3 contains 14 residues. Germline V gene lookup returns CDR1 PRHDT and CDR2 FYEKMQ (reference sequence). The V gene end was trimmed by 4 bases and the J gene end by 7 bases; junction bases not matched to a gene: 4. The rearrangement joins TRBV13 to TRBJ2-3, with 11 bases that match TRBD1. This clonotype originated in a human donor in a cohort exposed to, infected with or recovered from COVID-19 (not recorded which). The donor label of this sample is uncertain. The sequenced sample was PBMCs or T cells enriched from blood (not recorded which). The CDR3 region has the DNA TGTGCCAGCAGCTCGGGACAGGGGGGAAATACGCAGTATTTT. It translates to CASSSGQGGNTQYF.